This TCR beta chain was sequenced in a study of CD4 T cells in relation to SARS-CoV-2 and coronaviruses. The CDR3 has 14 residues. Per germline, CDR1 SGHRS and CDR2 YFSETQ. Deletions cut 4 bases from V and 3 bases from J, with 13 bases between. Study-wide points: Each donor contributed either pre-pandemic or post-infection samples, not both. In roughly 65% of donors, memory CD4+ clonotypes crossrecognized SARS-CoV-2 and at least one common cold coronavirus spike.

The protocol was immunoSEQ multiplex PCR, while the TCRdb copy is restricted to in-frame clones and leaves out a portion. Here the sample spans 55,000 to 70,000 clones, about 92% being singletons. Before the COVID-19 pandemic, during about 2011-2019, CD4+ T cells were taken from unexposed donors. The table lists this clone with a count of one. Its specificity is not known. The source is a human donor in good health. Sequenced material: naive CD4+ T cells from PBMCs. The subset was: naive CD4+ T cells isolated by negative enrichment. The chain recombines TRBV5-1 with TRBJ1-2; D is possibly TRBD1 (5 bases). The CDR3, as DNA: TGCGCCAGCAGCGTTCAGGGATTGGACTATGGCTACACCTTC. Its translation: CASSVQGLDYGYTF.